The 31 T cell receptor beta chains below were found in one sample sequenced in a study of PD-L1 blockade in urothelial cancer. Profiling relied on immunoSEQ multiplex PCR, and the TCRdb table lists in-frame clones only, not all of them. The sample lists 90,000 to 120,000 clones; approximately 86% were seen once. The source material was PBMCs, sampled around atezolizumab (anti-PD-L1) treatment. The origin of the receptors is a man between 45 and 60 years old with urothelial cancer.

The chain carries TRBV6-5 and TRBJ2-7, with D possibly being TRBD1 (5 bases). CDR1 is MNHEY, CDR2 SVGAGI, per germline. Deletions cut 3 bases from V and 4 bases from J, with 13 bases between. The CDR3 spans 14 residues. Written as DNA, the CDR3 is TGTGCCAGCAGTTATAGGACACCCGCTTACGAGCAGTACTTC. Amino acid sequence: CASSYRTPAYEQYF.

The chain employs TRBV6-1 and TRBJ2-2; TRBD1 aligns across 7 bases. Germline V gene lookup returns CDR1 MNHNS and CDR2 SASEGT. The CDR3 runs 15 residues. The J segment lost 3 bases and the V segment lost 10 bases, leaving 11 bases of the junction unmatched. The CDR3 here is CAIWTGEFYTGELFF. CDR3 DNA sequence: TGTGCCATTTGGACAGGAGAATTCTACACCGGGGAGCTGTTTTTT.

The chain is built from TRBV10-2 and TRBJ2-7; D perhaps matches TRBD2 (6 bases). CDR3 length equals 14 residues. V lost 4 bases and J lost 4, with 14 bases in between. CDR1 is WSHSY, CDR2 SAAADI, per germline. The chain's CDR3 is CASSAGAPLYEQYF. In DNA form, the CDR3 reads TGCGCCAGCAGTGCGGGAGCACCCCTTTACGAGCAGTACTTC.

The rearrangement joins TRBV28 to TRBJ2-3; 16 bases match TRBD2. Looked up from germline, CDR1 is MDHEN and CDR2 is SYDVKM. The CDR3 contains 18 residues. J lost 0 bases, V lost 5 bases, and 5 bases had no gene match. The CDR3: CASSPPGLAGGSTDTQYF. CDR3 sequence (DNA): TGTGCCAGCAGTCCCCCGGGACTAGCGGGAGGGAGCACAGATACGCAGTATTTT.

The V gene is TRBV7-2, the J gene TRBJ1-6; D is uncertain. The V end was cut by 2 bases, the J end by 3 bases, with 14 bases between. The CDR3 loop spans 17 amino acids. CDR1 and CDR2 from the germline V gene are SGHTA and FQGNSA. The CDR3: CASSLSLAPGYNSPLHF. The CDR3 DNA follows: TGTGCCAGCAGCTTATCTTTAGCTCCTGGCTATAATTCACCCCTCCACTTT.

The rearrangement uses TRBV11-3 and TRBJ1-1; TRBD1 agrees at 9 bases. With 2 bases clipped from V and 5 bases from J, the junction kept 3 bases outside the gene matches. Germline CDR1 SGHNT, CDR2 YENEEA. CDR3 length: 14 amino acids. CDR3 region: CASSLMGQGTEAFF. In nucleotides, the CDR3 is TGTGCCAGCAGCTTAATGGGACAGGGTACTGAAGCTTTCTTT.

This clone is a singleton in its sample. This chain uses TRBV30 with TRBJ1-6, with a tentative D call TRBD1 (5 bases). Trimming pared 1 base from V and 9 bases from J, leaving 16 bases between. The CDR3 consists of 15 residues. CDR1 GTSNPN and CDR2 SVGIG come from the germline V gene (reference sequence). The DNA for the CDR3 is TGTGCCTGGAGTGCTACTCAGGGTTTTGGTTCACCCCTCCACTTT. Translation: CAWSATQGFGSPLHF. Drawing the rest from reference TRBV30 and TRBJ1-6, the complete variable domain is SQTIHQWPATLVQPVGSPLSLECTVEGTSNPNLYWYRQAAGRGLQLLFYSVGIGQISSEVPQNLSASRPQDRQFILSSKKLLLSDSGFYLCAWSATQGFGSPLHFGNGTRLTVT.

The CDR3 DNA reads TGTGCCAGCAGCAGGACATTTAGCAATCAGCCCCAGCATTTT. Translated, it gives CASSRTFSNQPQHF. V usage is TRBV6-5 and J usage is TRBJ1-5; perhaps TRBD1 as D (5 bases). This CDR3 has 14 residues. Germline V gene lookup returns CDR1 MNHEY and CDR2 SVGAGI. V gave up 6 bases and J gave up 0 bases, with 9 bases separating them.

V is TRBV11-1 and J is TRBJ2-7; 7 bases are shared with TRBD1. V dropped 5 bases and J dropped 5; count of bases not matched to a gene: 3. CDR3 size: 12 residues. Germline V gene sequence: CDR1 SGHAT, CDR2 FQDESV (reference sequence). In nucleotides, the CDR3 is TGTGCCAGCAGCCCAGACAGGGACGAGCAGTACTTC. Protein sequence: CASSPDRDEQYF. The complete variable domain, with remaining parts taken from reference TRBV11-1 and TRBJ2-7, reads EAEVAQSPRYKITEKSQAVAFWCDPISGHATLYWYRQILGQGPELLVQFQDESVVDDSQLPKDRFSAERLKGVDSTLKIQPAELGDSAMYLCASSPDRDEQYFGPGTRLTVT.

The rearrangement uses TRBV28 and TRBJ2-6; TRBD2 might be the D (5 bases). The CDR3 totals 15 residues. With 8 bases removed from V and 2 bases from J, the gap between germline ends came to 13 bases. CDR1 and CDR2 (germline): MDHEN, SYDVKM. The CDR3 reads CASGVAIAGANVLTF. Here the CDR3 DNA reads TGTGCCAGCGGGGTAGCGATTGCTGGGGCCAACGTCCTGACTTTC.

This chain joins TRBV6-1 and TRBJ1-3, with D unresolved. This CDR3 has 16 residues. The germline gives CDR1 MNHNS, CDR2 SASEGT. Trimming took 0 bases from V and 0 from J, leaving 9 bases between them. This CDR3 is CASSEAWAGSGNTIYF. The CDR3 DNA reads TGTGCCAGCAGTGAAGCCTGGGCCGGCTCTGGAAACACCATATATTTT.

The CDR3 region is CASSEYDSDYGYTF. CDR3 sequence (DNA): TGTGCCAGCAGTGAATATGACAGCGACTATGGCTACACCTTC. V gene TRBV6-1 combines with J gene TRBJ1-2; possible D gene TRBD1, 5 bases. CDR3 length equals 14 residues. Germline V gene sequence: CDR1 MNHNS, CDR2 SASEGT. V lost 2 bases and J lost 3, with 10 bases in between.

J is TRBJ2-5 and V is TRBV10-3; 12 nucleotides match TRBD2. The CDR3 is made up of 16 amino acids. Germline V CDR1 and CDR2: ENHRY, SYGVKD. V lost 3 bases to trimming and J lost 5 bases; unmatched junction nucleotides: 7. The CDR3 sequence is CAISDPSGRALETQYF. In nucleotides, the CDR3 is TGTGCCATCAGTGATCCTAGCGGGAGGGCCCTCGAGACCCAGTACTTC.

J is TRBJ2-1 and V is TRBV7-8; 8 nucleotides match TRBD2. The CDR3 sequence is 12 residues long. The junction had 3 bases not matched to a gene; V was cut back by 6 bases and J by 8 bases. Germline loops: CDR1 SGHVS, CDR2 FQNEAQ. CDR3 nucleotides: TGTGCCAGCAGAAGCGGGAGCCATGAGCAGTTCTTC. This codes for CASRSGSHEQFF.

The V gene is TRBV14, the J gene TRBJ2-6; a weak D match, TRBD1 (5 bases). The CDR3 contains 18 residues. Trimming shortened V by 0 bases and J by 1 base, and 13 bases separated the two germline ends. Germline CDR1 is SGHDN and CDR2 is FVKESK. The CDR3 reads CASSQEKGIFSGANVLTF. CDR3 sequence (DNA): TGTGCCAGCAGCCAAGAAAAGGGGATCTTTTCTGGGGCCAACGTCCTGACTTTC.

This clone was observed once. The gene calls are TRBV7-9 and TRBJ1-1; tentatively, D is TRBD1 (6 bases). Germline V gives CDR1 SEHNR, CDR2 FQNEAQ (reference sequence). V was pared by 6 bases and J by 0 bases, with 11 bases between. The CDR3 is made up of 14 amino acids. CDR3 DNA: TGTGCCAGCAGTTGGGACACAGTGAACACTGAAGCTTTCTTT. Its translation is CASSWDTVNTEAFF.

The chain carries TRBV29-1 and TRBJ1-3; 9 bases align to TRBD1. The length of the CDR3 is 14 residues. The germline gives CDR1 SQVTM, CDR2 ANQGSEA. With V trimmed by 7 bases and J by 3 bases, 7 bases remained unmatched. This chain's CDR3 is CSAGQGRFGNTIYF. DNA for the CDR3: TGCAGCGCAGGACAGGGGCGCTTTGGAAACACCATATATTTT.

The sample holds a few counts of this clone. The chain is built from TRBV28 and TRBJ1-2; D is ambiguous. This CDR3 has 17 residues. Per the germline V gene, CDR1 is MDHEN and CDR2 is SYDVKM. Trimming left V 5 bases short and J 0 bases short, with 19 bases between. This chain's CDR3 is CASSRLVPRSPNYGYTF. The CDR3 bases are TGTGCCAGCAGTCGTTTAGTTCCCCGGTCCCCTAACTATGGCTACACCTTC.

There are a few counts of this clone. V is TRBV6-5 and J is TRBJ2-7; 8 nucleotides agree with TRBD1. CDR1 is MNHEY, CDR2 SVGAGI, per germline. With 10 bases clipped from V and 0 bases from J, the junction kept 8 bases outside the gene matches. There are 14 residues in the CDR3. CDR3 nucleotide sequence: TGTGCCACCTCTAAGACAGGGGACTCCTACGAGCAGTACTTC. This codes for CATSKTGDSYEQYF.

The CDR3 reads CASSPASSGRKSYEQYF. CDR3 nucleotides: TGTGCCAGCTCACCAGCGTCTAGCGGGAGGAAAAGCTACGAGCAGTACTTC. The gene calls are TRBV18 and TRBJ2-7, with 11 bases identical to TRBD2. V gave up 2 bases and J gave up 3 bases; unmatched junction bases: 9. CDR3 length: 17 residues. Germline V gene sequence: CDR1 KGHSH, CDR2 LQKENI.

The chain is built from TRBV1 and TRBJ2-1; the table gives TRBD2 as D, unverified against the DNA. TRBV1 is a known pseudogene. This CDR3 spans 19 amino acids. Here the CDR3 reads CTSSQKGRVANISYNEQFF. CDR3 in DNA: TGCACCAGCAGCCAAAAAGGTCGGGTAGCGAATATCTCCTACAATGAGCAGTTCTTC.

In this sample, this clone turned up many times. The chain carries TRBV11-2 and TRBJ2-7, with D possibly matching TRBD2 (6 bases). Germline lookup yields CDR1 SGHAT and CDR2 FQNNGV. This CDR3 is 17 amino acids long. Trimming took off 3 bases at V and 0 bases at J, with 18 bases between the two ends. The CDR3 protein is CASSFGSGGDSSYEQYF. In DNA, the CDR3 is TGTGCCAGCAGCTTTGGGAGCGGAGGGGATAGCTCCTACGAGCAGTACTTC.

The V gene is TRBV28, the J gene TRBJ2-7, with 10 bases that match TRBD1. CDR1 is MDHEN and CDR2 is SYDVKM in the germline V gene. The length of the CDR3 is 15 residues. Trimming cost V 4 bases and J 5 bases; bases outside gene matches: 8. As DNA, the CDR3 is TGTGCCAGCAGTTCGGGGGGACAGGGGAGGGACGAGCAGTACTTC. Protein sequence: CASSSGGQGRDEQYF.

The genes are TRBV7-6 and TRBJ1-4; TRBD1 matches 12 bases. Per germline, CDR1 SGHVS and CDR2 FNYEAQ. Trimming at V came to 5 bases and at J to 14 bases, leaving 15 bases not matched to a gene. The CDR3 spans 16 residues. CDR3 sequence: CASSPRSGTGGNVLFF. The CDR3 bases are TGTGCCAGCAGCCCGCGGTCCGGGACAGGGGGCAACGTCCTGTTTTTT. The entire variable domain, with the rest obtained from reference TRBV7-6 and TRBJ1-4, is as follows: GAGVSQSPRYKVTKRGQDVALRCDPISGHVSLYWYRQALGQGPEFLTYFNYEAQQDKSGLPNDRFSAERPEGSISTLTIQRTEQRDSAMYRCASSPRSGTGGNVLFFGSGTQLSVL.

This clone was seen just once. The chain combines TRBV7-8 with TRBJ2-7; possible D gene TRBD1, 7 bases. This CDR3 contains 15 residues. Trimming removed 0 bases from V and 2 bases from J, with 11 bases in between. CDR1 is SGHVS and CDR2 is FQNEAQ in the germline V gene. Written as DNA, the CDR3 is TGTGCCAGCAGCTTAGCTCAGGGGGGTGCCTACGAGCAGTACTTC. Translating it yields CASSLAQGGAYEQYF.

The count of this clone is one. V usage is TRBV5-1 and J usage is TRBJ1-2; 8 bases are a match to TRBD1. This CDR3 is 14 amino acids long. The J segment lost 3 bases and the V segment lost 7 bases, leaving 8 bases of the junction unmatched. Germline V lookup: CDR1 SGHRS, CDR2 YFSETQ. The CDR3 nucleotides read TGCGCCAGCCGCCGATTGACAGGGGACTATGGCTACACCTTC. Translating it yields CASRRLTGDYGYTF. The full variable domain, with the rest looked up from reference TRBV5-1 and TRBJ1-2, is KAGVTQTPRYLIKTRGQQVTLSCSPISGHRSVSWYQQTPGQGLQFLFEYFSETQRNKGNFPGRFSGRQFSNSRSEMNVSTLELGDSALYLCASRRLTGDYGYTFGSGTRLTVV.

The chain has TRBV19 and TRBJ2-1; D is perhaps TRBD2 (5 bases). CDR3 size: 12 residues. Germline CDR1 LNHDA, CDR2 SQIVND (reference sequence). Trimming pared 6 bases from V and 9 bases from J, leaving 12 bases between. CDR3 protein: CASRSLVSEQFF. The DNA of the CDR3 is TGTGCCAGTAGGTCACTAGTATCTGAGCAGTTCTTC.

The rearrangement joins TRBV6-5 to TRBJ1-2; tentative D call: TRBD1 (6 bases). Germline V gene sequence: CDR1 MNHEY, CDR2 SVGAGI. V was cut by 6 bases and J by 5 bases, with 13 bases left in between. This CDR3 region has 13 residues. This CDR3 is CASRRDRKYGYTF. CDR3 in DNA: TGTGCCAGCAGGAGAGACAGGAAATATGGCTACACCTTC.

The rearrangement links TRBV7-9 to TRBJ2-3; 11 positions agree with TRBD2. After removal of 3 bases from V and 5 bases from J, the junction contained 4 bases not matched to a gene. Germline CDR1 reads SEHNR; CDR2 reads FQNEAQ (reference sequence). The CDR3 totals 15 residues. The CDR3 coding sequence is TGTGCCAGCAGCTTTGATGGACTAGCGGGAGATACGCAGTATTTT. It encodes CASSFDGLAGDTQYF. Based on the CDR3 plus reference TRBV7-9 and TRBJ2-3, the full variable domain is DTGVSQNPRHKITKRGQNVTFRCDPISEHNRLYWYRQTLGQGPEFLTYFQNEAQLEKSRLLSDRFSAERPKGSFSTLEIQRTEQGDSAMYLCASSFDGLAGDTQYFGPGTRLTVL.

The gene calls are TRBV4-1 and TRBJ2-5, with a weak D call TRBD2 (7 bases). The CDR3 loop spans 14 amino acids. Trimming took 2 bases from V and 5 from J, leaving 12 bases between them. CDR1 is MGHRA and CDR2 is YSYEKL in the germline V gene. Here the CDR3 reads CASSQSGGGETQYF. The CDR3 region has the DNA TGCGCCAGCAGCCAATCGGGGGGCGGCGAGACCCAGTACTTC.

The chain employs TRBV28 and TRBJ2-4, with TRBD2 matching 10 bases. The V segment lost 5 bases and the J segment 4 bases; nucleotides outside the gene matches: 5. The germline V gene encodes CDR1 MDHEN and CDR2 SYDVKM. The CDR3 is 15 residues long. CDR3 sequence: CASSLAGEGKNIQYF. The CDR3 DNA follows: TGTGCCAGCAGTCTAGCGGGGGAGGGGAAAAACATTCAGTACTTC.